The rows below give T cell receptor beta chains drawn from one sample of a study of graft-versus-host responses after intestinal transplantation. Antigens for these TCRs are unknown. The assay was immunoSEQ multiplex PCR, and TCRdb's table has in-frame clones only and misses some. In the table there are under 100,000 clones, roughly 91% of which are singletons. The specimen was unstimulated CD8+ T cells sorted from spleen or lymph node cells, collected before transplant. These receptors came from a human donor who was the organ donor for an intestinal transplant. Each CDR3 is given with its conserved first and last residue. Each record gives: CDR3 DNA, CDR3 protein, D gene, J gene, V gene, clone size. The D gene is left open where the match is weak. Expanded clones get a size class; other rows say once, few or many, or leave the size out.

cdr3_nt: TGTGCCACCAGCAGATACAGGGTTGGTAATGAAAAACTGTTTTTT
cdr3_aa: CATSRYRVGNEKLFF
d_call: .
j_call: TRBJ1-4
v_call: TRBV15
clone_size: .

cdr3_nt: TGCGCCAGCAGCCAAGGCGACAGGGGAACTGAAGCTTTCTTT
cdr3_aa: CASSQGDRGTEAFF
d_call: TRBD1
j_call: TRBJ1-1
v_call: TRBV4-1
clone_size: .

cdr3_nt: TGCGCCAGCAGCCGAGCCCCGGGACTAGCGGGAGGATTTGTGACAGATACGCAGTATTTT
cdr3_aa: CASSRAPGLAGGFVTDTQYF
d_call: TRBD2
j_call: TRBJ2-3
v_call: TRBV4-3
clone_size: once

cdr3_nt: TGCAGCGTAGGGGACAGTTTAACAGATACGCAGTATTTT
cdr3_aa: CSVGDSLTDTQYF
d_call: TRBD1
j_call: TRBJ2-3
v_call: TRBV29-1
clone_size: .

cdr3_nt: TGCGCCAGTACCCATACGGGGGGGGCCTACAATGAGCAGTTCTTC
cdr3_aa: CASTHTGGAYNEQFF
d_call: TRBD2
j_call: TRBJ2-1
v_call: TRBV4-1
clone_size: .

cdr3_nt: TGTGCCAGCAGCTTAGATCTTGTACAGGGGATGGGTCACACCTTC
cdr3_aa: CASSLDLVQGMGHTF
d_call: TRBD1
j_call: TRBJ1-2
v_call: TRBV11-2
clone_size: .

cdr3_nt: TGTGCCAGCGGACATACTAGCGGGCAAGAGACCCAGTACTTC
cdr3_aa: CASGHTSGQETQYF
d_call: TRBD2
j_call: TRBJ2-5
v_call: TRBV2
clone_size: .

cdr3_nt: TGTGCCAGCAGTCCGCGGGAGTACCAAGAGACCCAGTACTTC
cdr3_aa: CASSPREYQETQYF
d_call: TRBD2
j_call: TRBJ2-5
v_call: TRBV6-4
clone_size: .

cdr3_nt: TGCAGCGTAGCCGCCCCCACAGGGTTCCTTGGTGGCTACACCTTC
cdr3_aa: CSVAAPTGFLGGYTF
d_call: .
j_call: TRBJ1-2
v_call: TRBV29-1
clone_size: .

cdr3_nt: TGTGCCTGGGGACAGGGACTCATGGACGAGCAGTACTTC
cdr3_aa: CAWGQGLMDEQYF
d_call: TRBD1
j_call: TRBJ2-7
v_call: TRBV30
clone_size: .

cdr3_nt: TGTGCCAGCAGTTACAGGACTAGCGGGAGATACGAGCAGTACTTC
cdr3_aa: CASSYRTSGRYEQYF
d_call: TRBD2
j_call: TRBJ2-7
v_call: TRBV6-5
clone_size: .

cdr3_nt: TGCGCCAGCAGCTTGGAAAACAGCGGGGGGACGAAGACCCAGTACTTC
cdr3_aa: CASSLENSGGTKTQYF
d_call: TRBD2
j_call: TRBJ2-5
v_call: TRBV5-1
clone_size: .

cdr3_nt: TGTGCCAGCAGCACCCTAGCGGGGGGTATTAATGAGCAGTTCTTC
cdr3_aa: CASSTLAGGINEQFF
d_call: TRBD2
j_call: TRBJ2-1
v_call: TRBV7-8
clone_size: .

cdr3_nt: TGCGCCAGCAGCTGGGCCGGCTGGGCCTACGAGCAGTACTTC
cdr3_aa: CASSWAGWAYEQYF
d_call: .
j_call: TRBJ2-7
v_call: TRBV5-1
clone_size: once

cdr3_nt: TGTGCCAGCAGCTTGATATGGGACAGCCCGTCCTACGAGCAGTACTTC
cdr3_aa: CASSLIWDSPSYEQYF
d_call: TRBD1
j_call: TRBJ2-7
v_call: TRBV5-6
clone_size: .

cdr3_nt: TGTGCCAGCAGCGTAGATTGGAGAGGCGAGCAGTACTTC
cdr3_aa: CASSVDWRGEQYF
d_call: .
j_call: TRBJ2-7
v_call: TRBV9
clone_size: .

cdr3_nt: TGCAGCTTGGGGACTAGCCCCCCCTACGAGCAGTACTTC
cdr3_aa: CSLGTSPPYEQYF
d_call: TRBD2
j_call: TRBJ2-7
v_call: TRBV29-1
clone_size: .

cdr3_nt: TGTGCCAGCAGCCGCCTTGGAGCGAATTACGAGCAGTACTTC
cdr3_aa: CASSRLGANYEQYF
d_call: .
j_call: TRBJ2-7
v_call: TRBV5-8
clone_size: .

cdr3_nt: TGTGCCAGCGCGCCCAGCTCCGGGACAGGGTTTTTCTCTGAAGCTTTCTTT
cdr3_aa: CASAPSSGTGFFSEAFF
d_call: TRBD1
j_call: TRBJ1-1
v_call: TRBV28
clone_size: .

cdr3_nt: TGTGCCTGGATTGGATGGGGCCCCGGTGAGCAGTTCTTC
cdr3_aa: CAWIGWGPGEQFF
d_call: .
j_call: TRBJ2-1
v_call: TRBV30
clone_size: .

cdr3_nt: TGTGCCAGCAGTTCCCCGGGACAGGATAGCAGGGAGACCCAGTACTTC
cdr3_aa: CASSSPGQDSRETQYF
d_call: TRBD1
j_call: TRBJ2-5
v_call: TRBV27
clone_size: .

cdr3_nt: TGTGCCAGCAGGACAGGGGAGGGCACTGAAGCTTTCTTT
cdr3_aa: CASRTGEGTEAFF
d_call: TRBD1
j_call: TRBJ1-1
v_call: TRBV6-5
clone_size: .